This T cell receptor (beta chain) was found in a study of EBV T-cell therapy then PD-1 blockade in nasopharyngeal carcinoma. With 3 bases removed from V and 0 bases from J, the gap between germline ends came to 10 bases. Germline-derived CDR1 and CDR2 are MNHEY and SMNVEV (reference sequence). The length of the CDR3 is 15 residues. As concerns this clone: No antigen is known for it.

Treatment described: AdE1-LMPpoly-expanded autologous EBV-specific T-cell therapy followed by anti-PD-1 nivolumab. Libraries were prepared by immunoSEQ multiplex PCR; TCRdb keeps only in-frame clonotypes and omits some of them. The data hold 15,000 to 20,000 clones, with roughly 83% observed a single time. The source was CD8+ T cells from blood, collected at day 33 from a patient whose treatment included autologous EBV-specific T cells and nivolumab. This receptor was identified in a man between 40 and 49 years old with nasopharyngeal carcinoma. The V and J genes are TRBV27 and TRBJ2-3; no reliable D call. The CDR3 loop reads CASSFIDKSTDTQYF. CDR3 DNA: TGTGCCAGCAGTTTCATCGATAAGAGCACAGATACGCAGTATTTT.